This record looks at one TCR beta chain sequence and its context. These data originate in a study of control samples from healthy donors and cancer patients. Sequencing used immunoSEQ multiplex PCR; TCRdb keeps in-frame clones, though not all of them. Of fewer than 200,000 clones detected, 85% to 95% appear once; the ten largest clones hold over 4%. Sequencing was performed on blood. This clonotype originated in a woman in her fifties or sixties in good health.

In DNA, the CDR3 is TGTGCCAGTATACCCCTCCGGGACAGGGGTTTCGCTGAAGCTTTCTTT. Translating it yields CASIPLRDRGFAEAFF. V and J are TRBV19 and TRBJ1-1; 10 bases line up with TRBD1. Germline V gives CDR1 LNHDA, CDR2 SQIVND (reference sequence). J lost 6 bases, V lost 7 bases, and 14 bases had no gene match. The CDR3 has 16 amino acids.